The present entry profiles one T cell receptor beta chain with its context. The CDR3 totals 16 residues. In germline, CDR1 is KGHSH, CDR2 LQKENI. V lost 0 bases and J lost 4; bases outside the gene matches: 6. Those who participated ranged in age from about 18 to 89 years and resided in 24 US areas. Cohorts were based on clinical histories the participants reported. In the original analysis: Researchers report that nucleated cell counts were estimated from reference gene primer amplification. Profiling relied on immunoSEQ multiplex PCR, and the TCRdb table lists in-frame clones only, not all of them. V and J calls and clone size come straight from that table; D and trimming were deduced from the DNA. The top ten clones hold just over 1% of a sample with about 350,000 clones, 88% of them seen once. This sample stems from a study of blood T cell repertoires in COVID-19. At the level of the study: COVID-19 samples collected from the United States, Italy and Spain covered acute and convalescent phases.

The chain joins TRBV18 to TRBJ2-3; 8 positions match TRBD2. This clonotype originated in a woman under 40 who had been exposed to COVID-19. Sequenced sample: PBMCs or T cells enriched from blood (not recorded which). This CDR3 is CASSPPSAGASDTQYF. CDR3 nucleotide sequence: TGTGCCAGCTCACCACCGTCAGCGGGAGCTTCAGATACGCAGTATTTT.